This T cell receptor beta chain was retrieved from a study of T cells in Graves' hyperthyroidism and ophthalmopathy. Newly diagnosed hyperthyroidism, duration under 2 months, in patients aged 18 to 65. Together with thyroid ultrasound, orbital computed tomography, serum thyroxine and TRAb, clinical symptoms were used for diagnoses. Sample collection date corresponds to first hyperthyroidism diagnosis, prior to any ophthalmopathy symptoms. This clonotype was picked up many times. Amplification yielded TCR beta CDR3 regions, with RNA transcripts as the source. RT-PCR in the first round (using the HTBI primer set) targeted the TCR CDR3. One entry per CDR3 protein results from TCRdb running MiXCR on the multiplex PCR reads. The sample has around 700,000 distinct CDR3 sequences, 15% to 20% seen once. The CDR3 runs 14 residues. Trimming stripped 3 bases from V and 7 bases from J, with 13 bases between. Germline CDR1 MNHNS, CDR2 SASEGT.

This clonotype was sampled from a woman between 50 and 59 years old with Graves' hyperthyroidism that later progressed to Graves' ophthalmopathy. The sequencing sample was made of blood. The chain carries TRBV6-1 and TRBJ1-5; D uncertain. As DNA, the CDR3 is TGTGCCAGCAGTGACATGGGGAATATGCAGCCCCAGCATTTT. This gives the protein CASSDMGNMQPQHF.